This entry concerns a single T cell receptor (beta chain). What it binds is not known. The data were taken from a study of shared clonotypes between healthy human individuals. Study-wide background: Used for every donor were three CD4 naive, three CD4 memory, two CD8 naive and one CD8 memory plate.

The authors ran the assay at deep level. The assay was immunoSEQ multiplex PCR, and TCRdb's table has in-frame clones only and misses some. The sample shows some 680,000 clones, about three quarters of them seen only once. Study results and caveats: In this cohort, only blood was sampled, and tissue repertoires likely differ. Read depth was anticipated to influence clonotype sharing among donors.

V was clipped by 4 bases and J by 2 bases, with 9 bases between them. Per the germline V gene, CDR1 is SNHLY and CDR2 is FYNNEI. This CDR3 contains 13 residues. The chain joins TRBV2 to TRBJ2-7; D not certain. The specimen sequenced was memory CD4+ T cells sorted from blood. The subset denotes: CD45RA-negative fraction. This TCR was sampled from a woman aged 30 to 39 in good health. The CDR3, as DNA: TGTGCCAGCAGTGTGGCCAGAACCTACGAGCAGTACTTC. Translation: CASSVARTYEQYF. Combining the CDR3 with reference TRBV2 and TRBJ2-7 gives the whole variable domain EPEVTQTPSHQVTQMGQEVILRCVPISNHLYFYWYRQILGQKVEFLVSFYNNEISEKSEIFDDQFSVERPDGSNFTLKIRSTKLEDSAMYFCASSVARTYEQYFGPGTRLTVT.